Listed below are T cell receptor beta chains from one sample, sequenced in a study of blood T cell repertoires in COVID-19. Only in-frame clones appear in the TCRdb table, and some are missing; sequencing was by immunoSEQ multiplex PCR. The sample holds about 190,000 clones, about four fifths seen once. Sequences were obtained from peripheral blood. The receptors were sampled from a man aged 60 to 69 with acute or convalescent COVID-19. CDR3s include the opening cysteine and the closing phenylalanine or tryptophan. D genes are given only for firm matches. Some rows have no size entry. The others give once, few or many, or a class for an expanded clone.

d_call clone_size j_call v_call cdr3_aa cdr3_nt
TRBD2 NA TRBJ2-7 TRBV5-6 CASSPGTSDYEQYF TGTGCCAGCAGCCCTGGGACTAGCGACTACGAGCAGTACTTC
TRBD2 NA TRBJ2-1 TRBV2 CASSEELAGVSNEQFF TGTGCCAGCAGTGAGGAGCTAGCGGGAGTTTCCAATGAGCAGTTCTTC
NA NA TRBJ2-7 TRBV5-6 CASSVVERSYEQYF TGTGCCAGCAGCGTGGTGGAGCGCTCCTACGAGCAGTACTTC
NA once TRBJ2-3 TRBV6-5 CASSYFARSTDTQYF TGTGCCAGCAGTTACTTCGCTAGAAGCACAGATACGCAGTATTTT
TRBD2 NA TRBJ2-4 TRBV7-3 CASSLTPAPVIAGGEGNIQYF TGTGCCAGCAGCTTAACCCCGGCCCCAGTTATAGCGGGAGGAGAGGGAAACATTCAGTACTTC
TRBD1 NA TRBJ1-4 TRBV4-1 CASSQGQGTATNEKLFF TGCGCCAGCAGCCAAGGACAGGGTACCGCAACTAATGAAAAACTGTTTTTT
NA NA TRBJ2-3 TRBV2 CASKRGRTDTQYF TGTGCCAGCAAGCGTGGGAGGACAGATACGCAGTATTTT
NA NA TRBJ2-3 TRBV7-9 CASSRDGSRADTQYF TGTGCCAGCAGTAGAGACGGGAGTCGGGCAGATACGCAGTATTTT
TRBD1 NA TRBJ2-7 TRBV29-1 CSVEETGVGEQYF TGCAGCGTTGAAGAAACAGGGGTTGGCGAGCAGTACTTC
TRBD2 many TRBJ2-1 TRBV19 CASSISTSGSNEQFF TGTGCCAGTAGTATCTCGACTAGCGGGAGCAATGAGCAGTTCTTC
TRBD1 NA TRBJ1-1 TRBV19 CASSTGQGRAEAFF TGTGCCAGTAGTACTGGACAGGGCAGAGCTGAAGCTTTCTTT
TRBD1 NA TRBJ1-1 TRBV6-5 CASSYPGQGRGTEAFF TGTGCCAGCAGTTACCCTGGACAGGGGCGCGGCACTGAAGCTTTCTTT
TRBD2 NA TRBJ2-2 TRBV6-5 CASSYSGGRNTGELFF TGTGCCAGCAGTTACTCTGGCGGGAGGAACACCGGGGAGCTGTTTTTT
NA NA TRBJ1-6 TRBV19 CASSMGGRSPLHF TGTGCCAGTAGTATGGGGGGGAGGTCACCCCTCCACTTT
NA once TRBJ1-3 TRBV18 CASSPPGHRGGNTIYF TGTGCCAGCTCACCACCGGGGCACAGAGGCGGAAACACCATATATTTT
TRBD2 NA TRBJ2-7 TRBV6-5 CASGGSPYEQYF TGTGCCAGTGGCGGGAGCCCATACGAGCAGTACTTC
TRBD1 NA TRBJ2-7 TRBV6-5 CASARDRDYEQYF TGTGCCAGTGCAAGGGACAGGGACTACGAGCAGTACTTC
TRBD1 NA TRBJ2-2 TRBV7-2 CASSSKGTGGNGELFF TGTGCCAGCAGCTCGAAGGGGACAGGGGGAAACGGGGAGCTGTTTTTT
TRBD2 NA TRBJ2-1 TRBV11-2 CASNRVAGVYNEQFF TGTGCCAGCAATCGAGTAGCGGGAGTATACAATGAGCAGTTCTTC
NA once TRBJ2-3 TRBV7-2 CASRSSSTDTQYF TGTGCCAGCAGATCCTCTAGCACAGATACGCAGTATTTT
TRBD2 NA TRBJ2-3 TRBV11-3 CASTRTSGRGTDTQYF TGTGCCAGCACCAGGACTAGCGGGCGAGGCACAGATACGCAGTATTTT
NA NA TRBJ2-3 TRBV19 CASRGRTGTDTQYF TGTGCCAGTAGGGGTCGGACAGGCACAGATACGCAGTATTTT
NA once TRBJ2-1 TRBV30 CAWSTPGRSYNEQFF TGTGCCTGGAGTACCCCAGGTCGCTCCTACAATGAGCAGTTCTTC
NA NA TRBJ2-7 TRBV20-1 CSAPSEGKQYF TGCAGTGCTCCCTCGGAGGGTAAGCAGTACTTC
TRBD1 few TRBJ1-5 TRBV15 CATSRDLIADRDYSNQPQHF TGTGCCACCAGCAGAGATCTTATCGCGGACAGGGACTATAGCAATCAGCCCCAGCATTTT
NA NA TRBJ1-1 TRBV5-1 CASRPLQGGTEAFF TGCGCCAGCAGACCCTTACAGGGTGGCACTGAAGCTTTCTTT
TRBD1 NA TRBJ2-1 TRBV28 CASSPTGTGAYNEQFF TGTGCCAGCAGTCCGACCGGGACAGGGGCCTACAATGAGCAGTTCTTC
TRBD2 NA TRBJ2-1 TRBV25-1 CASSELAAYNEQFF TGTGCCAGCAGTGAACTAGCGGCGTACAATGAGCAGTTCTTC
TRBD1 NA TRBJ1-5 TRBV28 CASSAGQRLNQPQHF TGTGCCAGCAGCGCGGGACAGAGACTTAATCAGCCCCAGCATTTT
NA NA TRBJ1-2 TRBV4-3 CASSQDRGPYGYTF TGCGCCAGCAGCCAAGACAGGGGTCCCTATGGCTACACCTTC
NA few TRBJ1-5 TRBV30 CAWSGGRNSNQPQHF TGTGCCTGGAGTGGTGGCAGGAATAGCAATCAGCCCCAGCATTTT
NA NA TRBJ1-1 TRBV2 CASDTDSNTEAFF TGTGCCAGCGATACGGACAGCAACACTGAAGCTTTCTTT
NA NA TRBJ1-5 TRBV6-1 CAGGPGANQPQHF TGTGCCGGGGGTCCAGGGGCCAATCAGCCCCAGCATTTT
TRBD1 once TRBJ2-7 TRBV9 CASSAYDRGLTYEQYF TGTGCCAGCAGCGCGTATGACAGGGGCCTAACCTACGAGCAGTACTTC
NA NA TRBJ2-1 TRBV3-1/TRBV3-2 CASSLGGGRYNEQFF TGTGCCAGCAGCCTCGGCGGGGGCCGGTACAATGAGCAGTTCTTC
NA NA TRBJ1-2 TRBV4-1 CASSQEGVPMFGYTF TGCGCCAGCAGCCAAGAAGGGGTTCCTATGTTTGGCTACACCTTC
NA once TRBJ2-1 TRBV7-3 CASSFGGSYNEQFF TGTGCCAGCAGCTTCGGGGGTTCCTACAATGAGCAGTTCTTC
TRBD2 NA TRBJ2-3 TRBV2 CASKPGLGTDTQYF TGTGCCAGCAAGCCGGGACTAGGTACAGATACGCAGTATTTT
NA once TRBJ2-1 TRBV30 CAWSVQLWNEQFF TGTGCCTGGAGTGTACAACTATGGAATGAGCAGTTCTTC
NA NA TRBJ2-6 TRBV5-8 CASSLYAYSGANVLTF TGTGCCAGCAGCTTGTACGCCTACTCTGGGGCCAACGTCCTGACTTTC
TRBD1 few TRBJ1-5 TRBV27 CASSKTGGYSNQPQHF TGTGCCAGCAGTAAGACAGGGGGCTATAGCAATCAGCCCCAGCATTTT
NA few TRBJ2-4 TRBV7-9 CASSFRGAKNIQYF TGTGCCAGCAGCTTTCGGGGGGCCAAAAACATTCAGTACTTC
TRBD2 NA TRBJ2-1 TRBV28 CASSLLSGLAEIIPRRFF TGTGCCAGCAGCCTACTATCGGGACTAGCCGAAATCATCCCGCGGCGGTTCTTC
NA once TRBJ1-5 TRBV2 CASSEYGESNQPQHF TGTGCCAGCAGTGAGTACGGAGAAAGCAATCAGCCCCAGCATTTT
TRBD1 once TRBJ2-2 TRBV24-1 CATSGTGGAGELFF TGTGCCACCTCAGGGACAGGGGGGGCCGGGGAGCTGTTTTTT
TRBD2 NA TRBJ2-3 TRBV4-1 CASRGRWDGRPVTQYF TGCGCCAGCAGGGGCCGATGGGACGGGAGGCCGGTTACGCAGTATTTT
NA NA TRBJ2-3 TRBV28 CASSLDGGAQATTQYF TGTGCCAGCAGTTTAGACGGGGGAGCCCAGGCTACTACGCAGTATTTT
TRBD1 NA TRBJ1-4 TRBV7-8 CASSFTGGRNEKLFF TGTGCCAGCAGCTTTACAGGGGGCCGTAATGAAAAACTGTTTTTT